This entry lists 13 T cell receptor beta chains sequenced from one sample in a study of T cell responses to AZD1222 COVID-19 vaccine. The protocol was immunoSEQ multiplex PCR, while the TCRdb copy is restricted to in-frame clones and leaves out a portion. This repertoire shows 120,000 to 150,000 clones, approximately 91% found once; its top ten account for around 1.8%. The specimen was peripheral blood, collected 28 days after the second AZD1222 dose. The receptors were gathered from an adult who received the AZD1222 COVID-19 vaccine.

V and J are TRBV7-3 and TRBJ2-1; TRBD2 matches 9 bases. V was clipped by 5 bases and J by 5 bases; unmatched bases: 7. CDR1 and CDR2 from the germline V gene are SGHTA and FQGTGA. The CDR3 runs to 15 residues. As DNA, the CDR3 is TGTGCCAGCAGCGTGTCCGGGACTAGCCACAATGAGCAGTTCTTC. Its protein is CASSVSGTSHNEQFF.

The chain employs TRBV12-5 and TRBJ1-5, with a weak D call TRBD1 (6 bases). V was clipped by 3 bases and J by 1 base, with 16 bases between them. The germline CDR1 and CDR2 sequences are LGHNT and FRNRAP. CDR3 size: 17 residues. This CDR3 is CASGLGGGPGSNQPQHF. The CDR3 DNA follows: TGTGCTAGTGGTTTAGGTGGGGGGCCGGGGAGCAATCAGCCCCAGCATTTT.

The V and J genes are TRBV18 and TRBJ2-3; 8 bases align to TRBD2. CDR3 length equals 16 residues. V was clipped by 6 bases and J by 1 base; unmatched bases: 9. The V gene's germline CDR1 is KGHSH and CDR2 LQKENI. CDR3 sequence: CASSPQQTSGTDTQYF. For the CDR3, the DNA is TGTGCCAGCTCCCCTCAGCAGACTAGCGGCACAGATACGCAGTATTTT.

This clone showed up just a few times. The J gene is TRBJ2-5, the V gene TRBV18; tentatively, D is TRBD1 or TRBD2 (6 bases each). This CDR3 is 14 amino acids long. The V gene's germline CDR1 is KGHSH and CDR2 LQKENI. V was trimmed by 5 bases and J by 4 bases, leaving 14 bases between them. The CDR3 spells CASSSGRGRETQYF. The CDR3 nucleotides read TGTGCCAGCTCATCCGGTCGGGGGCGAGAGACCCAGTACTTC.

The chain employs TRBV25-1 and TRBJ2-5; no definite D call. The CDR3 loop spans 15 amino acids. Trimming stripped 0 bases from V and 5 bases from J, with 13 bases between. CDR1 and CDR2 from the germline V gene are MGHDK and SYGVNS. CDR3 sequence (DNA): TGTGCCAGCAGTGAATATCGTGGCAGGAAGGAGACCCAGTACTTC. Protein product: CASSEYRGRKETQYF.

This chain uses TRBV6-1 with TRBJ1-2, with 8 bases identical to TRBD1. Germline V gene data show CDR1 as MNHNS and CDR2 as SASEGT. This CDR3 is built from 16 residues. The trim removed 6 bases at V and 4 bases at J, leaving 13 bases unmatched. The CDR3 DNA reads as TGTGCCAGCAGAGAATTCCTTACGGGACAGGCCTATGGCTACACCTTC. Residues: CASREFLTGQAYGYTF.

V usage is TRBV6-6 and J usage is TRBJ1-4, with D uncertain. The germline V and J ends were trimmed by 0 bases and 9 bases, with 14 bases remaining between them. Germline lookup yields CDR1 MNHNY and CDR2 SVGAGI (reference sequence). The CDR3 is 15 residues long. The CDR3 loop reads CASSYSGTGNQKLFF. CDR3 sequence (DNA): TGTGCCAGCAGTTACTCGGGAACCGGGAATCAAAAACTGTTTTTT.

The chain carries TRBV5-1 and TRBJ2-7; the match to TRBD2 covers 8 bases. The germline V gene has CDR1 SGHRS and CDR2 YFSETQ. The ends lost 3 bases at V and 2 bases at J; junction bases unmatched: 4. The CDR3 runs to 14 residues. Here the CDR3 reads CASSSSGGPYEQYF. For the CDR3, the DNA is TGCGCCAGCAGCTCAAGCGGGGGACCCTACGAGCAGTACTTC.

This clone has a handful of counts. The rearrangement uses TRBV12-5 and TRBJ1-5; D gene ambiguous. Germline V lookup: CDR1 LGHNT, CDR2 FRNRAP. The ends were cut back, 1 base at V and 5 bases at J, with 6 bases in the middle. The CDR3 extends over 13 amino acids. CDR3 loop: CASGLGEDQPQHF. CDR3 bases: TGTGCTAGTGGTTTGGGCGAGGATCAGCCCCAGCATTTT.

This chain uses TRBV6-5 with TRBJ1-2; D is uncertain. The CDR3 length is 13 residues. Germline V gene sequence: CDR1 MNHEY, CDR2 SVGAGI. The V and J ends lost 7 bases and 4 bases respectively, with 13 bases between them. CDR3 in amino acids: CASNGRGSYGYTF. In DNA form, the CDR3 reads TGTGCCAGCAATGGACGAGGGAGCTATGGCTACACCTTC.

The rearrangement joins TRBV18 to TRBJ1-2; D unclear. V was shortened by 3 bases and J by 5 bases, with 16 bases between the two germline ends. The V gene's germline CDR1 is KGHSH and CDR2 LQKENI. The CDR3 sequence is 15 residues long. The DNA of the CDR3 is TGTGCCAGCTCACCTCTCGTTGGGGATGAATATGGCTACACCTTC. This codes for CASSPLVGDEYGYTF.

This clone was observed once. The chain is built from TRBV7-9 and TRBJ1-1; 9 bases map to TRBD1. CDR3 length: 15 residues. Germline trimming cut 5 bases from V and 0 bases from J; bases unmatched to any gene: 4. Germline loops: CDR1 SEHNR, CDR2 FQNEAQ (reference sequence). CDR3 coding DNA: TGTGCCAGCAGCGCACAGGGGGCGATGAACACTGAAGCTTTCTTT. It translates to CASSAQGAMNTEAFF. Full variable domain (outside the CDR3, taken from reference TRBV7-9 and TRBJ1-1): DTGVSQNPRHKITKRGQNVTFRCDPISEHNRLYWYRQTLGQGPEFLTYFQNEAQLEKSRLLSDRFSAERPKGSFSTLEIQRTEQGDSAMYLCASSAQGAMNTEAFFGQGTRLTVV.

V gene TRBV6-5 combines with J gene TRBJ2-3; D gene unclear. The CDR3 runs to 16 residues. Germline CDR1 is MNHEY and CDR2 is SVGAGI. Trimming pared 2 bases from V and 3 bases from J, leaving 15 bases between. The CDR3 coding sequence is TGTGCCAGCAGTTACGTCGAGGCTTTGAAAACAGATACGCAGTATTTT. This gives the protein CASSYVEALKTDTQYF.